The 27 T cell receptor beta chains below were found in one sample sequenced in a study of CD8 T cells in ankylosing spondylitis. MiXCR, applied by TCRdb to the 5' RACE reads, yields one record per CDR3 protein. The data contain approximately 130,000 distinct CDR3 sequences, 10% to 12% of them singletons. Sequencing was done on a sample of blood, either unsorted or a sorted T cell fraction (not recorded which). The receptors were gathered from a female donor with ankylosing spondylitis or in good health (not recorded which).

This rearrangement joins TRBV5-1 to TRBJ2-1, with D unresolved. CDR1 is SGHRS and CDR2 is YFSETQ in the germline V gene. Trimming removed 4 bases from V and 6 bases from J, with 14 bases in between. The CDR3 runs to 14 residues. CDR3 nucleotides: TGCGCCAGCAGCCGGAGTGGTGTCCTCAATGAGCAGTTCTTC. This translates into CASSRSGVLNEQFF. The complete variable domain, with remaining parts taken from reference TRBV5-1 and TRBJ2-1, reads KAGVTQTPRYLIKTRGQQVTLSCSPISGHRSVSWYQQTPGQGLQFLFEYFSETQRNKGNFPGRFSGRQFSNSRSEMNVSTLELGDSALYLCASSRSGVLNEQFFGPGTRLTVL.

This clonotype appeared many times. The J gene is TRBJ1-2, the V gene TRBV18, with TRBD1 identical over 10 bases. Trimming removed 5 bases from V and 0 bases from J; junction bases left unmatched: 9. The CDR3 has 17 amino acids. Per germline, CDR1 KGHSH and CDR2 LQKENI. CDR3: CASSRGTGETTNYGYTF. The CDR3 bases are TGTGCCAGCTCAAGAGGGACAGGGGAGACTACTAACTATGGCTACACCTTC. Combining the CDR3 with reference TRBV18 and TRBJ1-2 gives the whole variable domain NAGVMQNPRHLVRRRGQEARLRCSPMKGHSHVYWYRQLPEEGLKFMVYLQKENIIDESGMPKERFSAEFPKEGPSILRIQQVVRGDSAAYFCASSRGTGETTNYGYTFGSGTRLTVV.

This clonotype has at least ten counts. The gene calls are TRBV7-2 and TRBJ2-5; 13 positions agree with TRBD2. The CDR3 is 16 residues long. Looked up from germline, CDR1 is SGHTA and CDR2 is FQGNSA. Trimming at V came to 5 bases and at J to 7 bases, leaving 10 bases not matched to a gene. The CDR3 is CASSPRGTSGVGTQYF. Here the CDR3 DNA reads TGTGCCAGCAGCCCTAGGGGGACTAGCGGGGTCGGGACCCAGTACTTC. Supplemented by reference TRBV7-2 and TRBJ2-5, the full variable domain reads GAGVSQSPSNKVTEKGKDVELRCDPISGHTALYWYRQSLGQGLEFLIYFQGNSAPDKSGLPSDRFSAERTGGSVSTLTIQRTQQEDSAVYLCASSPRGTSGVGTQYFGPGTRLLVL.

This clonotype was picked up many times. The rearrangement joins TRBV5-1 to TRBJ2-6; D is uncertain. Trimming stripped 0 bases from V and 0 bases from J, with 7 bases between. The CDR3 extends over 16 amino acids. CDR1 is SGHRS and CDR2 is YFSETQ in the germline V gene. CDR3 sequence: CASSLVGTSGANVLTF. In DNA form, the CDR3 reads TGCGCCAGCAGCTTGGTGGGAACCTCTGGGGCCAACGTCCTGACTTTC.

This clonotype was seen repeatedly, ten times or more. The rearrangement uses TRBV19 and TRBJ2-2; 10 nucleotides agree with TRBD1. The V gene's germline CDR1 is LNHDA and CDR2 SQIVND (reference sequence). The CDR3 has 16 residues. V was clipped by 10 bases and J by 3 bases; unmatched bases: 11. CDR3 DNA sequence: TGTGCCACCGAGCCCCGGGACAGGGGATACACCGGGGAGCTGTTTTTT. Amino acids: CATEPRDRGYTGELFF. Combining the CDR3 with reference TRBV19 and TRBJ2-2 gives the whole variable domain DGGITQSPKYLFRKEGQNVTLSCEQNLNHDAMYWYRQDPGQGLRLIYYSQIVNDFQKGDIAEGYSVSREKKESFPLTVTSAQKNPTAFYLCATEPRDRGYTGELFFGEGSRLTVL.

The table lists this clonotype with many counts. V and J are TRBV7-8 and TRBJ2-7; perhaps TRBD1 as D (6 bases). Germline values: CDR1 SGHVS, CDR2 FQNEAQ. Trimming stripped 1 base from V and 0 bases from J, with 13 bases between. The CDR3 runs to 16 residues. CDR3 sequence: CASSLVSGASSYEQYF. CDR3 coding DNA: TGTGCCAGCAGCTTAGTTTCAGGGGCAAGCTCCTACGAGCAGTACTTC.

This clonotype was observed many times. The chain carries TRBV5-6 and TRBJ1-5; possible D gene TRBD1, 5 bases. Germline lookup yields CDR1 SGHDT and CDR2 YYEEEE. CDR3 length equals 15 residues. V was cut by 2 bases and J by 6 bases, with 15 bases left in between. The CDR3 sequence: CASSFRGSPPQPQHF. The CDR3 DNA is TGTGCCAGCAGCTTCCGGGGGAGCCCACCTCAGCCCCAGCATTTT.

In the case of this clonotype: Being one base from a much bigger clone, this may be a read error. The chain is built from TRBV5-6 and TRBJ2-5; no definite D call. The V end lost 4 bases, the J end lost 0 bases, and 7 bases lay between the germline ends. This CDR3 comprises 13 residues. The germline gives CDR1 SGHDT, CDR2 YYEEEE. CDR3 region: CASSPYYQETQYF. As DNA, the CDR3 is TGTGCCAGCAGCCCCTACTACCAAGAGACCCAGTACTTC.

This sequence joins TRBV18 and TRBJ2-2; the D gene could be TRBD1 or TRBD2 (5 bases each). V was clipped by 5 bases and J by 0 bases, with 13 bases between them. Germline V CDR1 and CDR2: KGHSH, LQKENI. CDR3 length: 16 amino acids. The CDR3 DNA follows: TGTGCCAGCTCAATACGAGGGACCACGAACACCGGGGAGCTGTTTTTT. This sequence encodes CASSIRGTTNTGELFF.

The sample holds many counts of this clonotype. The chain recombines TRBV12-3 or TRBV12-4 with TRBJ1-4; maybe TRBD1 (5 bases). This CDR3 is 12 amino acids long. V lost 10 bases, J lost 4 bases, and 10 bases lay in between. CDR3: CAIRDLNEKLFF. CDR3 coding DNA: TGTGCCATCAGGGACCTTAATGAAAAACTGTTTTTT.

The sample holds many counts of this clonotype. The chain links TRBV20-1 to TRBJ1-4, with D possibly TRBD1 on 6 matching bases. The CDR3 is 13 residues long. Trimming left V 6 bases short and J 4 bases short, with 12 bases between. Germline values: CDR1 DFQATT, CDR2 SNEGSKA (reference sequence). CDR3 DNA: TGCAGTGCCAGCGACAGGAATAATGAAAAACTGTTTTTT. It encodes CSASDRNNEKLFF.

This clonotype was detected ten times or more. The chain uses TRBV5-1 and TRBJ1-1; D gene uncertain. Between the trimmed V and J ends, which lost 0 bases and 7 bases, there was a span of 7 bases. This CDR3 comprises 12 residues. Germline assignment: CDR1 SGHRS and CDR2 YFSETQ. The CDR3 reads CASSLAGSEAFF. The CDR3, as DNA: TGCGCCAGCAGCTTGGCAGGTAGTGAAGCTTTCTTT.

This clonotype was recorded many times. This chain connects TRBV4-1 to TRBJ2-1, with 7 positions matching TRBD1. Losses at the gene ends were 0 bases for V and 8 bases for J; bases not matched to a gene: 10. Per germline, CDR1 MGHRA and CDR2 YSYEKL. This CDR3 has 16 residues. The CDR3, as DNA: TGCGCCAGCAGCCAAGACCATAGGGGGCCGCGCGATGAGCAGTTCTTC. Protein: CASSQDHRGPRDEQFF.

This clonotype came up many times. The chain links TRBV5-1 to TRBJ1-1; D possibly corresponds to TRBD1 (5 bases). The germline gives CDR1 SGHRS, CDR2 YFSETQ. CDR3 length equals 13 residues. The germline V and J ends were trimmed by 2 bases and 3 bases, with 8 bases remaining between them. For the CDR3, the DNA is TGCGCCAGCAGCTTCAAAGGGGACACTGAAGCTTTCTTT. It yields the protein CASSFKGDTEAFF.

Comments on this clonotype: This may stem from a read error, because a much larger clone lies one nucleotide away. The chain carries TRBV5-1 and TRBJ2-3; TRBD2 agrees at 8 bases. The CDR3 covers 16 residues. Germline V gene sequence: CDR1 SGHRS, CDR2 YFSETQ. CDR3 nucleotides: TGCGCCGGCAGCCAACCCCGGGGGGGCAACACAGATACGCAGTATTTT. Translation: CAGSQPRGGNTDTQYF.

Regarding this clonotype: Just one base apart from a much larger clone, this may be a read error. This chain connects TRBV2 to TRBJ2-1; maybe TRBD2 (5 bases). V shed 0 bases and J shed 8 bases, with 14 bases lying between them. The CDR3 is made up of 15 amino acids. The germline CDR1 and CDR2 sequences are SNHLY and FYNNEI. In DNA form, the CDR3 reads TGTGCCAGCAGTGAAGCTGGTACTAGTCTGTATGAGCAGTTCTTC. Its protein product is CASSEAGTSLYEQFF.

The chain links TRBV20-1 to TRBJ1-1; possible D gene TRBD1, 6 bases. From germline, CDR1 is DFQATT and CDR2 SNEGSKA (reference sequence). V lost 5 bases and J lost 10, with 20 bases in between. The CDR3 has 13 residues. Here the CDR3 reads CSARTRGLERAFF. The DNA for the CDR3 is TGCAGTGCTCGCACCAGGGGATTGGAGAGAGCTTTCTTT.

This clonotype was detected ten times or more. The rearrangement links TRBV4-2 to TRBJ2-7; perhaps TRBD1 as D (6 bases). The V end lost 3 bases, the J end lost 0 bases, and 12 bases lay between the germline ends. Germline V gives CDR1 LGHNA, CDR2 YNFKEQ. The length of the CDR3 is 15 residues. CDR3 nucleotide sequence: TGTGCCAGCAGCCAGCCGGGACAAAGCTCCTACGAGCAGTACTTC. This translates into CASSQPGQSSYEQYF.

The sample holds many counts of this clonotype. The chain is built from TRBV12-3 or TRBV12-4 and TRBJ2-2; tentatively, D is TRBD1 (6 bases). Trimming cost V 5 bases and J 5 bases, with 15 bases left between them. This CDR3 has 15 residues. The CDR3 reads CASSARGSWTGELFF. The CDR3 coding sequence is TGTGCCAGCAGTGCCAGGGGTAGTTGGACCGGGGAGCTGTTTTTT.

In its sample, this clonotype was seen a few times. This rearrangement joins TRBV3-1 to TRBJ2-3; 11 nucleotides match TRBD2. The CDR3 spans 17 residues. Germline CDR1 is LGHDT and CDR2 is YNNKEL (reference sequence). V gave up 10 bases and J gave up 2 bases; unmatched junction bases: 14. Written as DNA, the CDR3 is TGTGCCACCTGCCAACAGGGGACTAGCGGAGCCACAGATACGCAGTATTTT. This codes for CATCQQGTSGATDTQYF.

This clonotype has just a few counts. This chain joins TRBV5-6 and TRBJ1-5; 9 positions match TRBD1. The V and J ends lost 0 bases and 4 bases, in that order; junction bases with no gene match: 5. This CDR3 region has 16 residues. Germline lookup yields CDR1 SGHDT and CDR2 YYEEEE. CDR3 amino acids: CASSLADGQGNQPQHF. DNA of the CDR3: TGTGCCAGCAGCTTGGCAGATGGACAGGGGAATCAGCCCCAGCATTTT. Filled out from reference TRBV5-6 and TRBJ1-5, the complete variable domain reads DAGVTQSPTHLIKTRGQQVTLRCSPKSGHDTVSWYQQALGQGPQFIFQYYEEEERQRGNFPDRFSGHQFPNYSSELNVNALLLGDSALYLCASSLADGQGNQPQHFGDGTRLSIL.

This clonotype was counted ten times or more. CDR3 sequence reads: CASSSFPGGPDTQYF. Here the CDR3 DNA reads TGTGCCAGCAGTTCCTTCCCCGGGGGGCCCGATACGCAGTATTTT. The rearrangement joins TRBV28 to TRBJ2-3; weak D call: TRBD2 (7 bases). The CDR3 has 15 amino acids. CDR1 MDHEN and CDR2 SYDVKM come from the germline V gene. Between the trimmed V and J ends, which lost 4 bases and 6 bases, there was a span of 17 bases.

The chain has TRBV7-9 and TRBJ2-3; 9 bases are shared with TRBD2. The CDR3 runs 15 residues. The germline V gene has CDR1 SEHNR and CDR2 FQNEAQ (reference sequence). V gave up 4 bases and J gave up 5 bases; unmatched junction bases: 7. CDR3 nucleotide sequence: TGTGCCAGCAGCTACGGGACTAGCATACAAGATACGCAGTATTTT. Encoded protein: CASSYGTSIQDTQYF.

Details on this clonotype: A read error may explain this, as a much larger clone is one base away. The chain joins TRBV6-1 to TRBJ2-1, with a possible D match to TRBD2 (6 bases). V lost 6 bases and J 8 bases, leaving 17 bases between the germline ends. Germline V CDR1 and CDR2: MNHNS, SASEGT. The CDR3 length is 14 residues. CDR3 sequence reads: CASSLAHGSDEQFF. The CDR3 DNA follows: TGTGCCAGCAGCCTCGCCCACGGGAGCGATGAGCAGTTCTTC.

The genes are TRBV7-9 and TRBJ2-1, with 9 nucleotides matching TRBD2. The CDR3 is made up of 14 amino acids. CDR1 and CDR2 (germline): SEHNR, FQNEAQ (reference sequence). Unmatched junction bases numbered 4, after V lost 2 bases and J lost 8 bases. The CDR3 loop reads CASSLLREGYEQFF. The CDR3 DNA sequence: TGTGCCAGCAGCTTACTGCGGGAGGGCTATGAGCAGTTCTTC.

This clonotype was observed many times. The chain has TRBV5-1 and TRBJ2-1; possibly TRBD1 for D (6 bases). This CDR3 is 15 amino acids long. The germline gives CDR1 SGHRS, CDR2 YFSETQ. Trimming removed 2 bases at V and 12 bases at J, with 21 bases between. The CDR3 nucleotides read TGCGCCAGCAGCTTCGGGGACATTTTATCCAAGGGGCAGTTCTTC. Protein product: CASSFGDILSKGQFF.

This clonotype was seen ten or more times. CDR3 nucleotide sequence: TGTGCCAGCAGCTTCAGCAGTCTTAACACCGGGGAGCTGTTTTTT. Translating it yields CASSFSSLNTGELFF. V and J are TRBV5-4 and TRBJ2-2; D unresolved. Trimming cost V 2 bases and J 2 bases, with 10 bases left between them. CDR1 and CDR2 from the germline V gene are SGHNT and YYREEE (reference sequence). There are 15 residues in the CDR3.